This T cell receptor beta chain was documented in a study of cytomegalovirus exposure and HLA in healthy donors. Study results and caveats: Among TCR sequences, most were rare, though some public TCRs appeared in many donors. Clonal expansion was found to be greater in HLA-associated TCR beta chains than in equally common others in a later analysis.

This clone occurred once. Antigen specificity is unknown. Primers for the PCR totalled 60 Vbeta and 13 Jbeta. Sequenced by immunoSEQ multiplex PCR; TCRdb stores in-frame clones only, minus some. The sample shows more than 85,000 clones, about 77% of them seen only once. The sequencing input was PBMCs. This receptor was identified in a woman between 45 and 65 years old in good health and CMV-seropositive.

CDR3 in amino acids: CASSYAGGSVTDTQYF. The CDR3 DNA is TGTGCCAGCAGTTACGCGGGGGGCAGTGTGACAGATACGCAGTATTTT. The V and J genes are TRBV6-6 and TRBJ2-3; 8 nucleotides match TRBD2. Germline loops: CDR1 MNHNY, CDR2 SVGAGI (reference sequence). With V trimmed by 2 bases and J by 3 bases, 7 bases remained unmatched. This CDR3 comprises 16 residues.